A selection of T cell receptor beta chains follows, all from one sample in a study of beta chain features in type 1 diabetes. Produced via immunoSEQ multiplex PCR; TCRdb's table is partial and in-frame only. The table has 200,000 to 300,000 clones, approximately 15% seen once. Material: naive CD4+ T cells from blood. These TCRs come from a man younger than 45 with type 1 diabetes. CDR3s leave out the opening cysteine and the closing phenylalanine or tryptophan.

j_gene	v_gene	CDR3aa
TRBJ1-2	TRBV5-4	ASSPGTGKDYGYT
-	TRBV15	ATSREGVGAGYEQY
TRBJ2-7	TRBV29-1	SVAKRLVIDEQY
TRBJ1-2	TRBV19	ASSPTGDYGYT
TRBJ2-5	TRBV27	ASSRDIGETQY
TRBJ2-5	TRBV23-1	ASSQQGETQY
TRBJ2-2	TRBV11-2	ASSLVRDRGRPGELF
TRBJ1-2	TRBV9	ASSVERANYGYT
TRBJ1-1	TRBV30	AWSPPETEEAF
TRBJ2-7	TRBV13	ASSLGRGYEQY
TRBJ1-1	TRBV25-1	ASSDDRNTEAF
TRBJ2-3	TRBV5-1	ASRSGERGSTDTQY
TRBJ2-3	TRBV6-1	ASSEPGRGADTQY
TRBJ2-3	TRBV5-6	ASSLTSGGAGDTQY
TRBJ2-2	TRBV19	ASRSSGDTGELF
TRBJ2-3	TRBV11-3	ASSFSSGTDTQY
TRBJ2-7	TRBV7-8	ASSLAQYGEQY
TRBJ2-7	TRBV6-1	ASSLTRTGGYEQY
TRBJ1-2	TRBV29-1	SVEDNYRGVLGYT
TRBJ2-3	TRBV18	ASSPQTSGADTQY
TRBJ2-7	TRBV18	ASSPRGSEQY